These 8 T cell receptor beta chains were sequenced from one sample in a study of blood T cells in healthy people across ages. Sample-barcoded 5' priming and a J-beta primer mix drove a second PCR of roughly 6 to 12 cycles. TCRdb re-derived calls from the 5' RACE reads in MiXCR, one entry per CDR3 protein. Among 650,000 to 1,000,000 distinct CDR3 sequences, about 42% were seen once, and the ten largest hold around 18%. The sample comprised blood. The receptor source for this set is a man aged 80 or over in good health.

The rearrangement uses TRBV5-1 and TRBJ1-1; D is undetermined. The germline gives CDR1 SGHRS, CDR2 YFSETQ. The CDR3 sequence is 14 residues long. Trimming took off 0 bases at V and 6 bases at J, with 12 bases between the two ends. The CDR3 protein is CASSLVAGPAEAFF. In nucleotides, the CDR3 is TGCGCCAGCAGCTTGGTCGCAGGCCCCGCTGAAGCTTTCTTT.

A few counts support this clonotype. The chain has TRBV6-2 or TRBV6-3 and TRBJ2-1; a possible D gene is TRBD2 (6 bases). V dropped 5 bases and J dropped 5 bases, with 10 bases sitting between them. The CDR3 has 13 residues. Germline CDR1 MNHEY, CDR2 SVGEGT. The CDR3 protein is CASSTWTNNEQFF. The CDR3 coding sequence is TGTGCCAGCAGTACCTGGACTAACAATGAGCAGTTCTTC.

The chain joins TRBV12-3 or TRBV12-4 to TRBJ2-1; the match to TRBD2 covers 8 bases. Unmatched junction bases numbered 9, after V lost 5 bases and J lost 6 bases. The CDR3 totals 15 residues. The chain's CDR3 is CASSRSGTSTNEQFF. The CDR3 region has the DNA TGTGCCAGCAGTCGTTCCGGGACTAGTACCAATGAGCAGTTCTTC.

The V call is TRBV12-3 or TRBV12-4, the J call TRBJ2-3, with 7 bases aligning to TRBD1. V dropped 1 base and J dropped 4; count of bases not matched to a gene: 8. This CDR3 is 16 amino acids long. DNA for the CDR3: TGTGCCAGCAGTTTAGACCCCGCAGGGGGATCAGATACGCAGTATTTT. This gives the protein CASSLDPAGGSDTQYF.

This clonotype appeared a few times. CDR3 in amino acids: CSARDLGSESTDTQYF. CDR3 bases: TGCAGTGCTAGAGATCTCGGTAGCGAAAGCACAGATACGCAGTATTTT. The chain uses TRBV20-1 and TRBJ2-3; D is possibly TRBD2 (5 bases). Germline V gene lookup returns CDR1 DFQATT and CDR2 SNEGSKA (reference sequence). The CDR3 extends over 16 amino acids. V was clipped by 0 bases and J by 0 bases, with 13 bases between them.

The J gene is TRBJ1-2, the V gene TRBV29-1, with 7 bases matching TRBD1. The CDR3 totals 13 residues. V gave up 6 bases and J gave up 6 bases; unmatched junction bases: 10. The germline V gene encodes CDR1 SQVTM and CDR2 ANQGSEA. The DNA for the CDR3 is TGCAGCGTGGCCTTGGTACAGGGGAATGGCTACACCTTC. Translated: CSVALVQGNGYTF. The full variable domain, with the rest looked up from reference TRBV29-1 and TRBJ1-2, is SAVISQKPSRDICQRGTSLTIQCQVDSQVTMMFWYRQQPGQSLTLIATANQGSEATYESGFVIDKFPISRPNLTFSTLTVSNMSPEDSSIYLCSVALVQGNGYTFGSGTRLTVV.

In this sample, this clonotype turned up many times. This chain joins TRBV20-1 and TRBJ2-7; TRBD2 might be the D (5 bases). Germline loops: CDR1 DFQATT, CDR2 SNEGSKA (reference sequence). This CDR3 has 12 residues. Trimming took off 5 bases at V and 7 bases at J, with 15 bases between the two ends. This CDR3 is CSAHLRRVEQYF. In DNA, the CDR3 is TGCAGTGCTCACCTTCGGCGGGTTGAGCAGTACTTC.

As for this clonotype: At one boundary the junction diverges from the germline segment, which might be a read error. The V gene is TRBV11-3, the J gene TRBJ2-1; TRBD1 or TRBD2 may be the D gene (6 bases each). Germline V gene sequence: CDR1 SGHNT, CDR2 YENEEA. The CDR3 is made up of 15 amino acids. The CDR3 coding sequence is TGTGCCAGCAGCGCCGCAGGGGAGGTCTTTAATGAGCGGTTCTTC. Amino acids: CASSAAGEVFNERFF.